This T cell receptor beta chain appears in the sequencing data of a study of shared clonotypes between healthy human individuals. V lost 0 bases and J 3 bases, leaving 10 bases between the germline ends. The CDR3 has 15 amino acids. Germline V gives CDR1 SGDLS, CDR2 YYNGEE. Assay: immunoSEQ multiplex PCR; the TCRdb copy retains only in-frame clones and omits some. The data contain more than 150,000 clones, 66% of them seen just once; the ten biggest clones take up more than 9%. The sequencing input was memory CD4+ T cells sorted from blood. Subset: CD45RA-negative fraction. This TCR was recovered from a man younger than 40 in good health. The chain recombines TRBV9 with TRBJ2-1; maybe TRBD2 (6 bases). CDR3 sequence (DNA): TGTGCCAGCAGCGTAGCTACGGGAGACTACAATGAGCAGTTCTTC. Amino acid sequence: CASSVATGDYNEQFF.